This entry lists 26 T cell receptor beta chains sequenced from one sample in a study of read filtering for tumor transcriptome and immune sequencing. Molecular barcoded adaptors covering alpha/delta and beta/gamma chains were used on roughly 400 ng RNA. TCRdb reprocessed the reads with MiXCR, giving one entry per CDR3 protein. The sample gives more than 70,000 distinct CDR3 sequences, roughly a fifth of which show up once; more than 9.5% is in the top ten. The sequenced sample consisted of a population of CD138-negative cells sorted from bone marrow. The origin of the receptors is a donor at least 40 years old with multiple myeloma.

Remarks on this clonotype: A much more abundant neighbour one base away suggests this may be a read error. The chain links TRBV28 to TRBJ1-5, with unresolved D. The CDR3 extends over 12 amino acids. Germline lookup yields CDR1 MDHEN and CDR2 SYDVKM. The CDR3 DNA follows: TGTGCCGGCAGTTTTCTACTACGGCCCCAGCATTTT. Translating gives CAGSFLLRPQHF. Together with reference TRBV28 and TRBJ1-5, the CDR3 gives the full variable domain: DVKVTQSSRYLVKRTGEKVFLECVQDMDHENMFWYRQDPGLGLRLIYFSYDVKMKEKGDIPEGYSVSREKKERFSLILESASTNQTSMYLCAGSFLLRPQHFGDGTRLSIL.

This clonotype has at least ten counts. The chain carries TRBV20-1 and TRBJ1-1, with TRBD1 as a possible D gene (6 bases). The CDR3 is 22 residues long. V was trimmed by 1 base and J by 3 bases, leaving 36 bases between them. Germline V gives CDR1 DFQATT, CDR2 SNEGSKA (reference sequence). Here the CDR3 reads CSARGRGTGWVGGARVDTEAFF. The DNA for the CDR3 is TGCAGTGCTAGAGGTCGGGGCACTGGCTGGGTCGGGGGGGCGAGGGTGGACACTGAAGCTTTCTTT.

Concerning this clonotype: Since a much larger clone is just one base distant, this may be a read error. The chain has TRBV5-1 and TRBJ2-5, with a weak D call TRBD2 (7 bases). This CDR3 has 15 amino acids. From germline, CDR1 is SGHRS and CDR2 YFSETQ. Trimming removed 6 bases at V and 5 bases at J, with 20 bases between. This CDR3 is CASNRDGGLRETQYF. The CDR3 DNA is TGCGCCAGCAACCGGGACGGGGGGCTCCGGGAGACCCAGTACTTC.

In this sample, this clonotype turned up many times. The V call is TRBV5-1, the J call TRBJ1-1; the D gene is possibly TRBD1 (5 bases). The CDR3 sequence is 14 residues long. Germline loops: CDR1 SGHRS, CDR2 YFSETQ. V was clipped by 4 bases and J by 12 bases, with 22 bases between them. CDR3 DNA: TGCGCCAGCAGCCCCGAACCCCACGCCAAGGGGCCTTTCTTT. This codes for CASSPEPHAKGPFF.

This clonotype was observed many times. This rearrangement joins TRBV10-3 to TRBJ2-5, with unresolved D. Trimming took off 4 bases at V and 5 bases at J, with 11 bases between the two ends. CDR1 and CDR2 from the germline V gene are ENHRY and SYGVKD. This CDR3 has 13 residues. CDR3 sequence reads: CAISVLPAETQYF. The CDR3, as DNA: TGTGCCATCAGTGTACTCCCCGCGGAGACCCAGTACTTC.

This clonotype was detected many times. The chain has TRBV29-1 and TRBJ2-3; maybe TRBD1 (6 bases). V dropped 4 bases and J dropped 11 bases, with 25 bases sitting between them. CDR1 SQVTM and CDR2 ANQGSEA come from the germline V gene. The CDR3 runs to 15 residues. The CDR3: CSVVGSGYRDHGQYF. The CDR3 region has the DNA TGCAGCGTTGTTGGGTCAGGTTACAGGGACCATGGGCAGTATTTT.

This clonotype occurred many times. This chain uses TRBV6-1 with TRBJ2-1; D might be TRBD2 (7 bases). V shed 7 bases and J shed 2 bases, with 15 bases lying between them. In germline, CDR1 is MNHNS, CDR2 SASEGT. The CDR3 sequence is 15 residues long. CDR3 sequence reads: CASIPPGGPYNEQFF. The CDR3 DNA is TGTGCCAGCATCCCCCCCGGGGGGCCCTACAATGAGCAGTTCTTC.

The chain carries TRBV7-2 and TRBJ1-1; D is ambiguous. This CDR3 has 15 amino acids. Looked up from germline, CDR1 is SGHTA and CDR2 is FQGNSA. The V and J ends lost 5 bases and 0 bases respectively, with 13 bases between them. The CDR3 protein is CASSQPRALNTEAFF. The CDR3 DNA reads as TGTGCCAGCAGCCAACCACGGGCCCTGAACACTGAAGCTTTCTTT.

On this clonotype itself: A read error is likely, as this CDR3 ends without the conserved phenylalanine or tryptophan. The rearrangement uses TRBV7-2 and TRBJ1-1, with D possibly being TRBD1 (5 bases). V lost 0 bases, J lost 7 bases, and 12 bases lay in between. CDR1 and CDR2 from the germline V gene are SGHTA and FQGNSA. This CDR3 spans 14 amino acids. This CDR3 is CASSLAPGSNEAFL. The CDR3 nucleotides read TGTGCCAGCAGCTTAGCGCCAGGGTCGAATGAAGCTTTCTTA.

The rearrangement uses TRBV18 and TRBJ1-1, with 7 bases identical to TRBD1. Trimming at V came to 8 bases and at J to 1 base, leaving 4 bases not matched to a gene. Per the germline V gene, CDR1 is KGHSH and CDR2 is LQKENI. The CDR3 covers 13 residues. This CDR3 reads CASQGQANTEAFF. The CDR3 DNA sequence: TGTGCCAGCCAAGGACAGGCGAACACTGAAGCTTTCTTT.

This clonotype was picked up a small number of times. This chain uses TRBV20-1 with TRBJ1-6; no clear D. CDR1 is DFQATT and CDR2 is SNEGSKA in the germline V gene (reference sequence). This CDR3 is built from 14 residues. Trimming cost V 6 bases and J 9 bases, with 18 bases left between them. The CDR3 spells CSAGVQGFSSPLHF. As DNA, the CDR3 is TGCAGTGCCGGGGTCCAAGGCTTCAGTTCACCCCTCCACTTT.

This clonotype was counted many times. This chain connects TRBV10-3 to TRBJ2-1; D possibly corresponds to TRBD2 (6 bases). The CDR3 totals 15 residues. The germline V gene encodes CDR1 ENHRY and CDR2 SYGVKD. V lost 3 bases and J lost 4, with 13 bases in between. CDR3 region: CAISDLAGRYNEQFF. The CDR3 DNA reads as TGTGCCATCAGTGATCTGGCGGGGCGTTACAATGAGCAGTTCTTC.

This clonotype appeared many times. The V call is TRBV6-1, the J call TRBJ2-3; 8 nucleotides line up with TRBD1. V lost 8 bases to trimming and J lost 4 bases; unmatched junction nucleotides: 8. The CDR3 runs 14 residues. CDR1 is MNHNS and CDR2 is SASEGT in the germline V gene. The CDR3 region is CASHKGQGSDTQYF. CDR3 nucleotides: TGTGCCAGCCACAAAGGACAGGGCTCAGATACGCAGTATTTT.

Many counts were recorded for this clonotype. The chain couples TRBV5-6 to TRBJ2-2, with 7 nucleotides matching TRBD1. Losses at the gene ends were 1 base for V and 4 bases for J; bases not matched to a gene: 7. The V gene's germline CDR1 is SGHDT and CDR2 YYEEEE. The CDR3 contains 16 residues. The CDR3 loop is CASSLLGQPPTGELFF. Written as DNA, the CDR3 is TGTGCCAGCAGCTTGTTGGGACAGCCTCCCACCGGGGAGCTGTTTTTT.

There are a few counts of this clonotype. A much more abundant neighbour one base away suggests this may be a read error. V usage is TRBV28 and J usage is TRBJ1-1; D is undetermined. Per germline, CDR1 MDHEN and CDR2 SYDVKM. The CDR3 is made up of 11 amino acids. V lost 2 bases, J lost 3 bases, and 1 base lay in between. For the CDR3, the DNA is TGTGCCAGCAGTTTAGACACTGAAGCTTTCTTT. Translating gives CASSLDTEAFF.

Concerning this clonotype: This may stem from a read error, because a much larger clone lies one nucleotide away. The rearrangement joins TRBV4-1 to TRBJ1-4; TRBD1 is a possible D gene (5 bases). The CDR3 extends over 14 amino acids. Germline assignment: CDR1 MGHRA and CDR2 YSYEKL. Here the CDR3 reads CASSRGASNEKLLF. The CDR3 DNA follows: TGCGCCAGCAGCCGGGGCGCCTCTAATGAAAAACTGCTTTTT.

This clonotype was detected many times. V usage is TRBV20-1 and J usage is TRBJ2-2; the D gene is possibly TRBD1 (6 bases). The CDR3 is 12 residues long. The germline V gene encodes CDR1 DFQATT and CDR2 SNEGSKA (reference sequence). V was clipped by 8 bases and J by 2 bases, with 9 bases between them. This CDR3 is CSLDRNTGELFF. In DNA, the CDR3 is TGCAGTTTGGACAGAAACACCGGGGAGCTGTTTTTT.

Only a few counts were recorded for this clonotype. The chain couples TRBV18 to TRBJ2-5, with TRBD1 identical over 9 bases. V lost 7 bases and J lost 4; bases outside the gene matches: 7. CDR3 length: 14 residues. Germline V gene sequence: CDR1 KGHSH, CDR2 LQKENI. The DNA of the CDR3 is TGTGCCAGCTGTTTTACAGGGGGCAGAGAGACCCAGTACTTC. It translates to CASCFTGGRETQYF.

This clonotype was picked up many times. The DNA for the CDR3 is TGCAGTGCTTGTGGACAGGCGAGACAAGAGACCCAGTACTTC. Its protein product is CSACGQARQETQYF. V and J are TRBV20-1 and TRBJ2-5; 7 nucleotides line up with TRBD1. The CDR3 is 14 residues long. The germline V gene has CDR1 DFQATT and CDR2 SNEGSKA (reference sequence). J lost 2 bases, V lost 5 bases, and 8 bases had no gene match.

This clonotype was found many times. V usage is TRBV4-1 and J usage is TRBJ2-7; D perhaps matches TRBD2 (5 bases). V was trimmed by 0 bases and J by 7 bases, leaving 16 bases between them. The germline V gene encodes CDR1 MGHRA and CDR2 YSYEKL. CDR3 length: 15 residues. The CDR3 coding sequence is TGCGCCAGCAGCCAAGATAGAGTTCGGGGAACGGAGCAGTACTTC. The encoded protein is CASSQDRVRGTEQYF.

In this sample, this clonotype turned up many times. V usage is TRBV27 and J usage is TRBJ2-1; 7 positions match TRBD1. CDR3 length: 13 amino acids. CDR1 and CDR2 (germline): MNHEY, SMNVEV (reference sequence). The V gene end was trimmed by 9 bases and the J gene end by 5 bases; junction bases not matched to a gene: 7. The CDR3 spells CASRLGQHNEQFF. In DNA form, the CDR3 reads TGTGCCAGTAGATTGGGACAGCACAATGAGCAGTTCTTC.

This clonotype was seen a handful of times. This rearrangement joins TRBV11-2 to TRBJ2-3; unclear D gene. In germline, CDR1 is SGHAT, CDR2 FQNNGV. V was pared by 6 bases and J by 1 base, with 8 bases between. The CDR3 loop spans 13 amino acids. The CDR3 nucleotides are TGTGCCAGCAGGAGGTCCGGCACAGATACGCAGTATTTT. Its translation is CASRRSGTDTQYF.

Remarks on this clonotype: This may be a read error, as it is one base from a much larger clone. The V call is TRBV7-8, the J call TRBJ1-1, with no clear D. This CDR3 is built from 14 residues. The germline gives CDR1 SGHVS, CDR2 FQNEAQ. As DNA, the CDR3 is TGTGCCAGCAGCTCGTTACCTGTGAACACTGGAGCTTTCTTT. This encodes CASSSLPVNTGAFF.

The V and J genes are TRBV11-2 and TRBJ2-3; D might be TRBD1 (5 bases). Gene TRBJ1-5 matches the end of the DNA better, so the J call may be wrong. The length of the CDR3 is 16 residues. Germline V gene lookup returns CDR1 SGHAT and CDR2 FQNNGV. CDR3: CASSFTGLANQDTQHF. CDR3 nucleotides: TGTGCCAGCAGCTTTACGGGACTAGCTAATCAAGATACGCAGCATTTT.

This clonotype was counted many times. The V gene is TRBV7-9, the J gene TRBJ2-7; 11 bases align to TRBD1. Trimming cost V 5 bases and J 0 bases; bases outside gene matches: 15. The CDR3 runs to 19 residues. Germline V gene lookup returns CDR1 SEHNR and CDR2 FQNEAQ (reference sequence). The CDR3 loop reads CASSVIPGQGARTSYEQYF. CDR3 sequence (DNA): TGTGCCAGCAGCGTAATTCCCGGACAGGGGGCGCGAACCTCCTACGAGCAGTACTTC.

This clonotype showed up many times. The chain is built from TRBV20-1 and TRBJ1-1; D remains ambiguous. Germline CDR1 is DFQATT and CDR2 is SNEGSKA (reference sequence). The CDR3 is 11 residues long. Trimming stripped 6 bases from V and 1 base from J, with 6 bases between. As DNA, the CDR3 is TGCAGTGCGCCGAGGAACACTGAAGCTTTCTTT. Translated: CSAPRNTEAFF.